One sample yielded the 14 T cell receptor beta chains listed below, sequenced in a study of graft-versus-host responses after intestinal transplantation. Using immunoSEQ multiplex PCR, the repertoire was profiled, and TCRdb retains in-frame clones only, with some absent. The sample has approximately 100,000 clones, around 86% seen once. The material was PBMCs, obtained 255 days after intestinal transplant. The origin of the receptors is a human patient who received an intestinal transplant, so some T cells may come from the graft donor.

The rearrangement joins TRBV29-1 to TRBJ1-2; D might be TRBD1 (6 bases). Germline V CDR1 and CDR2: SQVTM, ANQGSEA. This CDR3 is built from 17 residues. Trimming left V 1 base short and J 0 bases short, with 18 bases between. CDR3 sequence: CSVEVTGTTMSNYGYTF. For the CDR3, the DNA is TGCAGCGTTGAAGTCACCGGGACAACAATGTCTAACTATGGCTACACCTTC.

The count of this clone is one. This chain joins TRBV9 and TRBJ2-1, with D unresolved. Germline V gene data show CDR1 as SGDLS and CDR2 as YYNGEE. The CDR3 covers 19 residues. V lost 0 bases and J 2 bases, leaving 21 bases between the germline ends. CDR3 bases: TGTGCCAGCAGCGTAGACTCGGGCGCTCGTTGGGGTGCCTACAATGAGCAGTTCTTC. This sequence encodes CASSVDSGARWGAYNEQFF.

The chain links TRBV4-1 to TRBJ1-6; tentative D call: TRBD1 (5 bases). This CDR3 has 14 residues. The V gene's germline CDR1 is MGHRA and CDR2 YSYEKL. V lost 1 base and J lost 7, with 8 bases in between. The CDR3 loop is CASSQGQSNSPLHF. Here the CDR3 DNA reads TGCGCCAGCAGCCAAGGACAGTCCAATTCACCCCTCCACTTT.

This clone has just a few counts. The J gene is TRBJ2-5, the V gene TRBV27; TRBD1 matches 7 bases. V lost 0 bases and J lost 5; bases outside the gene matches: 15. The CDR3 is 18 residues long. CDR1 and CDR2 (germline): MNHEY, SMNVEV (reference sequence). The CDR3 region has the DNA TGTGCCAGCAGTTTATCTTACCCTAGACAGGGTTCCTTGGAGACCCAGTACTTC. This gives the protein CASSLSYPRQGSLETQYF.

CDR3 in DNA: TGTGCCACCAGCCATTGGGGACTCGAATCTCACTCTGGAAACACCATATATTTT. Its protein product is CATSHWGLESHSGNTIYF. V gene TRBV15 combines with J gene TRBJ1-3; D is perhaps TRBD1 (5 bases). The CDR3 sequence is 18 residues long. The V end was cut by 5 bases, the J end by 0 bases, with 20 bases between. The V gene's germline CDR1 is LNHNV and CDR2 YYDKDF (reference sequence).

The gene calls are TRBV2 and TRBJ2-7; D call uncertain. The CDR3 covers 15 residues. Germline V gene sequence: CDR1 SNHLY, CDR2 FYNNEI. The V end was cut by 0 bases, the J end by 7 bases, with 16 bases between. The CDR3 DNA is TGTGCCAGCAGTGAAGCTCTGGGCCCACCTAGGGAGCAGTACTTC. Its translation is CASSEALGPPREQYF.

The CDR3 DNA follows: TGCGCCAGCAGCCACCGCTCGGCAAATTCACCCCTCCACTTT. Translated, it gives CASSHRSANSPLHF. V gene TRBV4-3 combines with J gene TRBJ1-6; D gene unclear. The length of the CDR3 is 14 residues. Looked up from germline, CDR1 is LGHNA and CDR2 is YSLEER. V was clipped by 3 bases and J by 7 bases, with 10 bases between them.

The V gene is TRBV28, the J gene TRBJ1-2, with 9 bases identical to TRBD1. V was clipped by 6 bases and J by 8 bases; unmatched bases: 10. The CDR3 is made up of 14 amino acids. Germline CDR1 MDHEN, CDR2 SYDVKM. The CDR3 is CASSGTGQLVGYTF. In nucleotides, the CDR3 is TGTGCCAGCAGCGGGACAGGGCAACTTGTGGGCTACACCTTC.

The rearrangement links TRBV28 to TRBJ2-3; 8 positions agree with TRBD2. V lost 3 bases and J lost 5; bases outside the gene matches: 10. The CDR3 consists of 16 residues. Germline CDR1 reads MDHEN; CDR2 reads SYDVKM. CDR3 nucleotides: TGTGCCAGCAGTTTTCTCGCGGGGGGCCAAAAAGATACGCAGTATTTT. It yields the protein CASSFLAGGQKDTQYF.

This rearrangement joins TRBV6-5 to TRBJ1-6, with D uncertain. This CDR3 has 13 amino acids. CDR1 is MNHEY, CDR2 SVGAGI, per germline. Trimming left V 5 bases short and J 9 bases short, with 11 bases between. The CDR3 here is CASSVGSASPLHF. The CDR3 nucleotides read TGTGCCAGCAGTGTCGGGTCGGCTTCACCCCTCCACTTT.

The chain is built from TRBV6-6 and TRBJ1-2, with a possible D match to TRBD1 (5 bases). The CDR3 loop spans 13 amino acids. CDR1 is MNHNY and CDR2 is SVGAGI in the germline V gene (reference sequence). The V gene lost 5 bases and the J gene lost 5 bases, with 12 bases spanning the gap. CDR3 loop: CASSARVTYGYTF. CDR3 coding DNA: TGTGCCAGCAGTGCCAGGGTAACATATGGCTACACCTTC.

The chain joins TRBV7-6 to TRBJ1-1; D is ambiguous. From germline, CDR1 is SGHVS and CDR2 FNYEAQ. Trimming left V 5 bases short and J 1 base short, with 14 bases between. This CDR3 has 15 amino acids. CDR3 sequence: CASSPGLATNTEAFF. CDR3 nucleotides: TGTGCCAGCAGCCCCGGGTTGGCTACGAACACTGAAGCTTTCTTT.

The CDR3 protein is CASSFMTSGNTGELFF. CDR3 nucleotides: TGTGCCAGCAGCTTCATGACTAGCGGAAACACCGGGGAGCTGTTTTTT. This chain links TRBV5-6 with TRBJ2-2, with 9 bases fitting TRBD2. Germline values: CDR1 SGHDT, CDR2 YYEEEE. The V segment lost 2 bases and the J segment 2 bases; nucleotides outside the gene matches: 4. CDR3 length equals 16 residues. The variable domain in full, completed from reference TRBV5-6 and TRBJ2-2, reads DAGVTQSPTHLIKTRGQQVTLRCSPKSGHDTVSWYQQALGQGPQFIFQYYEEEERQRGNFPDRFSGHQFPNYSSELNVNALLLGDSALYLCASSFMTSGNTGELFFGEGSRLTVL.

This rearrangement joins TRBV5-4 to TRBJ1-2; 7 positions agree with TRBD1. J was trimmed by 4 bases and V by 0 bases; bases with no gene match: 6. The CDR3 is 15 residues long. Per the germline V gene, CDR1 is SGHNT and CDR2 is YYREEE (reference sequence). CDR3 in amino acids: CASSLEVQGSYGYTF. The CDR3 DNA sequence: TGTGCCAGCAGCTTGGAGGTACAGGGGTCCTATGGCTACACCTTC.